Presented here are 8 T cell receptor beta chains from one specimen sequenced in a study of graft-versus-host responses after intestinal transplantation (dated by TCRdb to the early 2020s). Libraries came from the immunoSEQ multiplex PCR assay. The table comes from immuneACCESS by way of TCRdb, which keeps in-frame sequences with V and J called. Part of the clones is missing from these tables; in studies checked, under half for an unresolved V gene and the rest for unknown reasons. The sample records around 54,000 clones, under 95% of which are singletons. 5% to 6.5% of the sample is taken by the ten largest. Sample: PBMCs, taken more than 650 days after intestinal transplant. These receptor sequences come from a human patient who received an intestinal transplant, so some T cells may come from the graft donor.

CDR3 bases: TGTGCCAGCAGCGGAGCAACCTCTGGGGCCAACGTCCTGACTTTC. Amino acid sequence: CASSGATSGANVLTF. This chain joins TRBV9 and TRBJ2-6; D not resolved. The CDR3 runs 15 residues. The V and J ends lost 3 bases and 0 bases respectively, with 7 bases between them. Looked up from germline, CDR1 is SGDLS and CDR2 is YYNGEE.

The genes are TRBV6-5 and TRBJ2-1, with 8 bases identical to TRBD2. Per germline, CDR1 MNHEY and CDR2 SVGAGI. This CDR3 spans 13 amino acids. The V and J ends lost 2 bases and 6 bases, in that order; junction bases with no gene match: 0. CDR3 coding DNA: TGTGCCAGCAGTTACGGACTAGCCAATGAGCAGTTCTTC. It specifies CASSYGLANEQFF.

The chain is built from TRBV9 and TRBJ2-1; D gene unclear. The germline V gene encodes CDR1 SGDLS and CDR2 YYNGEE. The V gene lost 6 bases and the J gene lost 0 bases, with 16 bases spanning the gap. The CDR3 contains 16 residues. CDR3 sequence (DNA): TGTGCCAGCACCCTATCAAGCGCCAACTCCTACAATGAGCAGTTCTTC. It yields the protein CASTLSSANSYNEQFF.

The V and J genes are TRBV2 and TRBJ1-2; the D gene is possibly TRBD1 (6 bases). CDR1 SNHLY and CDR2 FYNNEI come from the germline V gene. This CDR3 is 13 amino acids long. V lost 6 bases and J lost 4, with 12 bases in between. The CDR3 DNA reads as TGTGCCAGCAGCGGACAGTTCCTCTATGGCTACACCTTC. It translates to CASSGQFLYGYTF. The complete variable domain, with remaining parts taken from reference TRBV2 and TRBJ1-2, reads EPEVTQTPSHQVTQMGQEVILRCVPISNHLYFYWYRQILGQKVEFLVSFYNNEISEKSEIFDDQFSVERPDGSNFTLKIRSTKLEDSAMYFCASSGQFLYGYTFGSGTRLTVV.

Only one count was recorded for this clone. This chain uses TRBV27 with TRBJ1-2; no definite D call. Trimming shortened V by 1 base and J by 2 bases, and 20 bases separated the two germline ends. This CDR3 region has 18 residues. CDR1 is MNHEY and CDR2 is SMNVEV in the germline V gene (reference sequence). CDR3: CASSLYGGGTLFNYGYTF. The CDR3 nucleotides read TGTGCCAGCAGTTTATACGGCGGCGGTACCCTTTTCAACTATGGCTACACCTTC.

The chain combines TRBV19 with TRBJ2-7, with 8 bases that match TRBD1. Trimming at V came to 9 bases and at J to 0 bases, leaving 7 bases not matched to a gene. The CDR3 spans 14 residues. Germline lookup yields CDR1 LNHDA and CDR2 SQIVND (reference sequence). CDR3 sequence reads: CASGATGASYEQYF. As DNA, the CDR3 is TGTGCCAGCGGAGCGACAGGGGCCTCCTACGAGCAGTACTTC.

This chain links TRBV7-9 with TRBJ1-4, with D possibly matching TRBD1 (6 bases). The CDR3 extends over 16 amino acids. Trimming pared 5 bases from V and 5 bases from J, leaving 18 bases between. Germline values: CDR1 SEHNR, CDR2 FQNEAQ (reference sequence). DNA of the CDR3: TGTGCCAGCAGCGCGGGACAAAAAGCTTGGAATGAAAAACTGTTTTTT. Translating gives CASSAGQKAWNEKLFF.

This clone was seen a single time. V and J are TRBV29-1 and TRBJ2-7, with 8 bases that match TRBD1. Germline lookup yields CDR1 SQVTM and CDR2 ANQGSEA. CDR3 length: 12 residues. Losses at the gene ends were 3 bases for V and 5 bases for J; bases not matched to a gene: 3. CDR3 region: CSVDGTGNEQYF. The CDR3 DNA follows: TGCAGCGTTGACGGGACAGGCAACGAGCAGTACTTC.